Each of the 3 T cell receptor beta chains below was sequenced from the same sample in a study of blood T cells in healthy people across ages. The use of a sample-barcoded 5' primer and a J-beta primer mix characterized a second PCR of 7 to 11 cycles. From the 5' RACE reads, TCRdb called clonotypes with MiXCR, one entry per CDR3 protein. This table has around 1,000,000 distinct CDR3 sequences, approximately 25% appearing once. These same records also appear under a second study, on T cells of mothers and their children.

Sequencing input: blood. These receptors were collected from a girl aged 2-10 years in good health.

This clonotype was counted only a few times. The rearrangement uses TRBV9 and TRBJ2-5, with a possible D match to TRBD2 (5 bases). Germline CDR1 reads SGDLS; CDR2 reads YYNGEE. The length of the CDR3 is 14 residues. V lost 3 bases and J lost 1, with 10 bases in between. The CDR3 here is CASSGWESQETQYF. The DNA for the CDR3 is TGTGCCAGCAGCGGTTGGGAGTCCCAAGAGACCCAGTACTTC.

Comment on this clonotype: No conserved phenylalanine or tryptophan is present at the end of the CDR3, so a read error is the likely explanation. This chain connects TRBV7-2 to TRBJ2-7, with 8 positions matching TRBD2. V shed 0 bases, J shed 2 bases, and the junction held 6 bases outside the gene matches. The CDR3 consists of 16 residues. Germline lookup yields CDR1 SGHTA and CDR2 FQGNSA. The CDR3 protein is CASSLAIGGGPYEQYL. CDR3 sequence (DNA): TGTGCCAGCAGCTTAGCGATAGGCGGGGGGCCCTACGAGCAGTACCTC.

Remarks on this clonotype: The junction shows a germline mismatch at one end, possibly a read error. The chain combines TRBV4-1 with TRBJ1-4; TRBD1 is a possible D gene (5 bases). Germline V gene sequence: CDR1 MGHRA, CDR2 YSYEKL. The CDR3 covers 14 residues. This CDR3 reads CASSHVGRYEKPFF. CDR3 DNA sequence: TGCGCCAGCAGCCATGTGGGACGCTATGAAAAACCGTTTTTT.